The sequence of this T cell receptor beta chain was determined in a study of regulatory T cells in long-lasting Graves disease. This clonotype was seen ten or more times. The time point: newly diagnosed GD, antithyroid drugs for less than 3 months. From RNA extracted from PBMCs, the TCR library was made. Arm-PCR of CDR3 regions and iRepertoire HTBI primers were the basis on which TCR beta libraries were built. TCRdb re-analysed the multiplex PCR reads in MiXCR, keeping a single row per CDR3 protein. The data show roughly 410,000 distinct CDR3 sequences, roughly 15% seen once. CDR3 length: 14 residues. V was trimmed by 2 bases and J by 7 bases, leaving 12 bases between them. These same data were also listed under a study on T cells in Graves' hyperthyroidism and ophthalmopathy.

This specimen was peripheral blood mononuclear cells (PBMCs), taken at new diagnosis, from a patient treated with antithyroid drugs. The gene calls are TRBV12-3 or TRBV12-4 and TRBJ1-3; tentatively, D is TRBD1 (5 bases). This TCR came from a middle-aged woman with Graves disease. For the CDR3, the DNA is TGTGCCAGCAGTTTAACCGGGGCGGGCAACACCATATATTTT. It is translated as CASSLTGAGNTIYF.